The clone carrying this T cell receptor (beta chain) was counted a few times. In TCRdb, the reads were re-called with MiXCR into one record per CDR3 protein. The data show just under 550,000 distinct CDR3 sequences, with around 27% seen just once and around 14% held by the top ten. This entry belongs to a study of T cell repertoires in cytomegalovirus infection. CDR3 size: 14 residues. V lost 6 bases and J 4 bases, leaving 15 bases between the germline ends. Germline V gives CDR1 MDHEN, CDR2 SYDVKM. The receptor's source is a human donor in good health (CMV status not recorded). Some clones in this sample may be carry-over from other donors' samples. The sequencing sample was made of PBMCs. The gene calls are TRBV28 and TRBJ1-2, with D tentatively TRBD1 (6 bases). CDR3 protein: CASRVEQGSYGYTF. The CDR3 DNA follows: TGTGCCAGCAGAGTGGAACAGGGTTCCTATGGCTACACCTTC.